This TCR beta chain was captured in a study of blood T cell repertoires in COVID-19. In the original workflow: Using reference gene primer amplification, nucleated cell counts were estimated. This table comes from immunoSEQ multiplex PCR, and its TCRdb copy is limited to in-frame clones, with some not included. Clonal size and the V and J genes are those of that table, whereas D and trimming came from the DNA. Of about 140,000 clones listed, around 82% were seen once; the top ten hold 3.5% to 4.5%. Sample: peripheral blood. The TCR was taken from a woman aged 60-75 years with acute or convalescent COVID-19.

The CDR3 sequence is CASSPRDYNTGELFF. In DNA form, the CDR3 reads TGTGCCAGCAGCCCGAGGGACTACAACACCGGGGAGCTGTTTTTT. This rearrangement joins TRBV9 to TRBJ2-2; TRBD2 matches at 7 bases. In germline, CDR1 is SGDLS, CDR2 YYNGEE. Losses at the gene ends were 4 bases for V and 2 bases for J; bases not matched to a gene: 5. The length of the CDR3 is 15 residues.